Listed below are T cell receptor beta chains from one sample, sequenced in a study of cytomegalovirus exposure and HLA in healthy donors. Method: immunoSEQ multiplex PCR; TCRdb's copy keeps in-frame clones and lacks some. The table lists just under 80,000 clones, with less than 5% in the top ten. The sequenced sample was PBMCs. Receptors originate from a man younger than 35 in good health and CMV-seropositive. The CDR3 runs from the conserved cysteine through the conserved F or W. The order of the fields is J gene, D gene, V gene, CDR3 protein, CDR3 DNA. A D gene is named only where the DNA matches it firmly.

>TRBJ2-5|TRBD2|TRBV27
CASGTSGGVRETQYF
TGTGCCAGCGGAACTAGCGGGGGGGTTCGAGAGACCCAGTACTTC
>TRBJ2-3|TRBD2|TRBV2
CASSGWTAAGDGPDTQYF
TGTGCCAGCAGTGGCTGGACGGCGGCGGGAGATGGCCCAGATACGCAGTATTTT
>TRBJ2-7|-|TRBV4-2
CASSQHTGSEQYF
TGTGCCAGCAGCCAACATACAGGGAGCGAGCAGTACTTC
>TRBJ2-4|TRBD2|TRBV7-9
CASSVGGDIQYF
TGTGCCAGCAGCGTGGGGGGGGACATTCAGTACTTC
>TRBJ2-7|TRBD1|TRBV4-1
CASSPGQVPYEQYF
TGCGCCAGCAGCCCTGGACAGGTCCCCTACGAGCAGTACTTC
>TRBJ2-3|-|TRBV14
CASSQARYPNTQYF
TGTGCCAGCAGCCAAGCGCGGTATCCCAATACGCAGTATTTT
>TRBJ1-5|-|TRBV7-3
CASSTGNQPQHF
TGTGCCAGCAGCACTGGCAATCAGCCCCAGCATTTT
>TRBJ1-2|TRBD1|TRBV6-1
CASSEGDRSYTF
TGTGCCAGCAGTGAAGGGGACAGGAGCTACACCTTC
>TRBJ2-1|TRBD2|TRBV27
CASSLASGSLYNEQFF
TGTGCCAGCAGTTTGGCTAGCGGGAGTCTCTACAATGAGCAGTTCTTC
>TRBJ1-1|TRBD1|TRBV29-1
CSVRQGGTEAFF
TGCAGCGTTAGACAGGGAGGCACTGAAGCTTTCTTT
>TRBJ2-7|-|TRBV19
CASSIDVAVTYEQYF
TGTGCCAGTAGTATAGATGTAGCAGTTACCTACGAGCAGTACTTC
>TRBJ2-3|TRBD1|TRBV29-1
CSVAVRDRGGADTQYF
TGCAGCGTCGCTGTCCGGGACAGGGGGGGTGCAGATACGCAGTATTTT
>TRBJ1-1|-|TRBV5-1
CASSLDRGGTEAFF
TGCGCCAGCAGCTTGGACCGGGGTGGGACTGAAGCTTTCTTT
>TRBJ1-4|-|TRBV6-5
CASSLRTAEKLFF
TGTGCCAGCAGTCTCCGGACAGCCGAAAAACTGTTTTTT
>TRBJ2-2|TRBD2|TRBV29-1
CSVLGLAGGSNTGELFF
TGCAGCGTTCTTGGACTAGCGGGAGGTTCGAACACCGGGGAGCTGTTTTTT
>TRBJ2-3|TRBD2|TRBV5-1
CASGASGGDTDTQYF
TGCGCCAGCGGGGCTAGCGGGGGGGACACAGATACGCAGTATTTT
>TRBJ1-5|-|TRBV6-4
CASSEQAGGNQPQHF
TGTGCCAGCAGTGAACAGGCAGGGGGCAATCAGCCCCAGCATTTT
>TRBJ1-1|-|TRBV19
CASSSPATGNTEAFF
TGTGCCAGTAGTTCCCCGGCGACAGGGAACACTGAAGCTTTCTTT
>TRBJ2-3|-|TRBV6-1
CASTGTGELTDTQYF
TGTGCCAGCACCGGGACTGGCGAGCTCACAGATACGCAGTATTTT
>TRBJ2-7|TRBD1|TRBV30
CAWSDREPYEQYF
TGTGCCTGGAGCGACAGGGAGCCCTACGAGCAGTACTTC
>TRBJ2-3|-|TRBV29-1
CSVRPGAADDGTQYF
TGCAGCGTGCGCCCAGGGGCTGCCGATGATGGTACGCAGTATTTT
>TRBJ2-7|-|TRBV4-1
CASSLRESSYEQYF
TGCGCCAGCAGCCTGAGGGAGAGCTCCTACGAGCAGTACTTC
>TRBJ2-2|-|TRBV28
CASSPDRSTGELFF
TGTGCCAGCAGTCCCGACAGGTCAACCGGGGAGCTGTTTTTT
>TRBJ2-1|-|TRBV18
CASSPKINGEQFF
TGTGCCAGCTCACCAAAGATTAATGGCGAGCAGTTCTTC
>TRBJ2-6|-|TRBV10-2
CASSDDRIYSGANVLTF
TGCGCCAGCAGTGACGACAGGATCTACTCTGGGGCCAACGTCCTGACTTTC
>TRBJ2-7|TRBD2|TRBV7-9
CASSLTGGAYEQYF
TGTGCCAGCAGCTTAACGGGGGGAGCCTACGAGCAGTACTTC
>TRBJ2-7|TRBD2|TRBV5-6
CASSRRLALSYEQYF
TGTGCCAGCAGCCGCCGACTAGCGCTCTCCTACGAGCAGTACTTC
>TRBJ2-1|TRBD2|TRBV7-2
CASRGASGPNEQFF
TGTGCCAGCAGAGGGGCTAGCGGGCCCAATGAGCAGTTCTTC
>TRBJ1-1|TRBD1|TRBV29-1
CSVGAGGAEAFF
TGCAGCGTTGGGGCAGGGGGAGCCGAAGCTTTCTTT
>TRBJ2-3|-|TRBV6-5
CASSYQGTDTQYF
TGTGCCAGCAGTTACCAGGGGACAGATACGCAGTATTTT
>TRBJ2-7|-|TRBV11-2
CASSLVGVWGQSTYEQYF
TGTGCCAGCAGCTTAGTCGGCGTCTGGGGCCAATCTACCTACGAGCAGTACTTC
>TRBJ1-1|-|TRBV5-1
CASRGDTEAFF
TGCGCCAGCAGGGGCGACACTGAAGCTTTCTTT
>TRBJ1-2|-|TRBV5-1
CASSPDRLNYGYTF
TGCGCCAGCAGCCCGGACAGACTTAACTATGGCTACACCTTC
>TRBJ1-2|-|TRBV7-9
CASSFGTSNYGYTF
TGTGCCAGCAGCTTCGGGACATCTAACTATGGCTACACCTTC
>TRBJ1-5|-|TRBV30
CAWSLAARQPQHF
TGTGCCTGGAGTTTAGCAGCGCGTCAGCCCCAGCATTTT
>TRBJ2-1|TRBD2|TRBV6-1
CASSVSGRTYNEQFF
TGTGCCAGCAGTGTTAGCGGGAGGACCTACAATGAGCAGTTCTTC
>TRBJ2-7|-|TRBV18
CASSPERVSYEQYF
TGTGCCAGCTCACCAGAGAGGGTTTCCTACGAGCAGTACTTC
>TRBJ2-1|TRBD2|TRBV4-1
CASSQESISGGYFNEQFF
TGCGCCAGCAGCCAAGAGAGTATTAGCGGGGGGTACTTCAATGAGCAGTTCTTC
>TRBJ2-3|-|TRBV19
CASSIAVGRGTDTQYF
TGTGCCAGTAGTATAGCGGTAGGGCGGGGCACAGATACGCAGTATTTT
>TRBJ2-7|TRBD1|TRBV18
CASSTGTGGEYEQYF
TGTGCCAGCTCAACCGGGACAGGGGGGGAATACGAGCAGTACTTC
>TRBJ2-7|TRBD2|TRBV28
CASSLGGSYHEQYF
TGTGCCAGCAGTTTGGGCGGGAGTTACCACGAGCAGTACTTC
>TRBJ2-1|TRBD1|TRBV29-1
CSFDRGTDNEQFF
TGCAGCTTTGACAGGGGGACCGACAATGAGCAGTTCTTC
>TRBJ2-5|-|TRBV7-9
CASSLEFGGVEETQYF
TGTGCCAGCAGCTTAGAATTTGGCGGGGTGGAGGAGACCCAGTACTTC
>TRBJ1-1|TRBD1|TRBV9
CASSVVDRGLTEAFF
TGTGCCAGCAGCGTAGTAGACAGGGGACTTACTGAAGCTTTCTTT
>TRBJ2-1|TRBD2|TRBV11-2
CASSLVTSGGAQYEQFF
TGTGCCAGCAGCTTAGTCACTAGCGGGGGGGCTCAGTACGAGCAGTTCTTC
>TRBJ1-2|-|TRBV6-5
CASSSTTGQYGYTF
TGTGCCAGCAGTTCCACGACAGGACAATATGGCTACACCTTC
>TRBJ1-5|-|TRBV28
CASSLYASGQISNQPQHF
TGTGCCAGCAGTTTGTACGCATCCGGACAGATTAGCAATCAGCCCCAGCATTTT
>TRBJ2-1|TRBD2|TRBV28
CASRILAEDGYNEQFF
TGTGCCAGCAGGATACTAGCGGAGGACGGTTACAATGAGCAGTTCTTC
>TRBJ1-4|-|TRBV6-5
CASSQGVGKLFF
TGTGCCAGCAGTCAAGGGGTAGGGAAACTGTTTTTT
>TRBJ1-3|TRBD1|TRBV5-1
CASSPGTGGNTIYF
TGCGCCAGCAGCCCCGGGACAGGGGGAAACACCATATATTTT
>TRBJ2-7|TRBD2|TRBV6-1
CASSVQGGGMMSYEQYF
TGTGCCAGCAGTGTGCAGGGCGGGGGTATGATGAGCTACGAGCAGTACTTC
>TRBJ1-5|-|TRBV7-9
CASSLDGGQPQHF
TGTGCCAGCAGCTTAGATGGGGGCCAGCCCCAGCATTTT
>TRBJ1-6|-|TRBV5-1
CASSLALRGYSPLHF
TGCGCCAGCAGCCTCGCCCTCAGGGGCTATTCACCCCTCCACTTT
>TRBJ2-3|-|TRBV4-2
CASSQESRDTQYF
TGTGCCAGCAGCCAAGAATCCCGGGATACGCAGTATTTT
>TRBJ2-4|TRBD1|TRBV29-1
CSVEDRGQNIQYF
TGCAGCGTTGAGGACAGGGGGCAAAACATTCAGTACTTC
>TRBJ2-7|-|TRBV14
CASSPEGGVYEQYF
TGTGCCAGCAGCCCCGAAGGAGGTGTGTACGAGCAGTACTTC
>TRBJ1-2|TRBD1|TRBV6-5
CASSSGRTGGRLGYTF
TGTGCCAGCAGTTCTGGCCGGACAGGGGGTCGCCTAGGCTACACCTTC
>TRBJ1-4|-|TRBV2
CASSDVLDTRKEKLFF
TGTGCCAGCAGTGACGTTTTGGACACCCGAAAGGAAAAACTGTTTTTT